These 4 T cell receptor beta chains share one sample of origin, sequenced in a study of CD8 T cells in Susac syndrome. RNA totalling roughly 0.45 to 1 ug underwent reverse transcription with random hexamers. TCRdb reprocessed the immunoSEQ multiplex PCR reads with MiXCR, giving one entry per CDR3 protein. The sample contains 120,000 to 150,000 distinct CDR3 sequences, approximately 95% of which appear only once. Sequencing used CD4+ T cells from PBMCs. Source of these receptors: a human donor with multiple sclerosis.

V gene TRBV20-1 combines with J gene TRBJ2-3; TRBD2 matches at 8 bases. V lost 3 bases to trimming and J lost 7 bases; unmatched junction nucleotides: 9. Germline assignment: CDR1 DFQATT and CDR2 SNEGSKA (reference sequence). This CDR3 comprises 14 residues. The CDR3 nucleotides are TGCAGTGCTAGTTTAGTAGCGGGACCGAATACGCAGTATTTT. Protein product: CSASLVAGPNTQYF.

The chain links TRBV24-1 to TRBJ2-3; D remains unclear. The germline V and J ends were trimmed by 2 bases and 5 bases, with 10 bases remaining between them. This CDR3 contains 14 residues. The V gene's germline CDR1 is KGHDR and CDR2 SFDVKD. CDR3 protein: CATSDSAHLDTQYF. The CDR3 DNA reads as TGTGCCACCAGTGATTCTGCGCACCTAGATACGCAGTATTTT.

The chain is built from TRBV20-1 and TRBJ1-5; D ambiguous. Between the trimmed V and J ends, which lost 0 bases and 1 base, there was a span of 13 bases. Per the germline V gene, CDR1 is DFQATT and CDR2 is SNEGSKA (reference sequence). The CDR3 runs 16 residues. The CDR3 region has the DNA TGCAGTGCTAGAGATAGCGTCGGTGGGAGCAATCAGCCCCAGCATTTT. Translating gives CSARDSVGGSNQPQHF.

This clonotype has a single count. The gene calls are TRBV23-1 and TRBJ2-7; D is uncertain. TRBV23-1 is an ORF, with its function uncertain. There are 13 residues in the CDR3. V lost 4 bases, J lost 3 bases, and 10 bases lay in between. CDR3 in amino acids: CASSPPPIYEQYF. The CDR3 region has the DNA TGCGCCAGCAGTCCCCCCCCGATCTACGAGCAGTACTTC.